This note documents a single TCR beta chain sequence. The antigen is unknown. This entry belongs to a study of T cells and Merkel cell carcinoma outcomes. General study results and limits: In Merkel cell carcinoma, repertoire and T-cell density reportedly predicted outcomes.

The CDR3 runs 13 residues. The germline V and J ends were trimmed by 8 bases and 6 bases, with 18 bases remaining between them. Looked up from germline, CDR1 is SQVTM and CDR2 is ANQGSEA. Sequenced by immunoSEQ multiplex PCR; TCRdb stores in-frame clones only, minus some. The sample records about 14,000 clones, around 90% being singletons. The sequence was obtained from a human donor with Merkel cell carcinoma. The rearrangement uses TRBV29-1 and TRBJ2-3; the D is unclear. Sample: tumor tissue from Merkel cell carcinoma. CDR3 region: CSLEPPGYDTQYF. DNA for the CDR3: TGCAGCCTAGAGCCCCCTGGCTACGATACGCAGTATTTT.